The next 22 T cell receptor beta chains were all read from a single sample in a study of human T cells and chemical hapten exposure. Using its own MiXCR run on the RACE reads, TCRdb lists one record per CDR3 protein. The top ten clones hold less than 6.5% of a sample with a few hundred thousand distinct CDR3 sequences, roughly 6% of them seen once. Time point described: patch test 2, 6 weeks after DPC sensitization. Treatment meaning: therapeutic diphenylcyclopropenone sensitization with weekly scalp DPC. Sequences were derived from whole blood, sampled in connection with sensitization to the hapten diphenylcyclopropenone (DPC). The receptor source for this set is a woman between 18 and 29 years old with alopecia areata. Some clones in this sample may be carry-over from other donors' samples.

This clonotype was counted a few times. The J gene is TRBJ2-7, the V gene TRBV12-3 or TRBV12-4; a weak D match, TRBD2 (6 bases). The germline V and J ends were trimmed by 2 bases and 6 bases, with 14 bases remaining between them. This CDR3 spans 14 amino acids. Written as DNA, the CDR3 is TGTGCCAGCAGTTTACGGGGGAGTGGCGCCGAGCAGTACTTC. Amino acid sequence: CASSLRGSGAEQYF.

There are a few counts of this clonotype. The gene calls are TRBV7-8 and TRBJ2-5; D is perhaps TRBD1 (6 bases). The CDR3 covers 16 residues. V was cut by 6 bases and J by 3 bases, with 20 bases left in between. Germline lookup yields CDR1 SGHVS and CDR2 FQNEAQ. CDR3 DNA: TGTGCCAGCAGTATCTTACGAGACAGGAGGAAAGAGACCCAGTACTTC. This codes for CASSILRDRRKETQYF.

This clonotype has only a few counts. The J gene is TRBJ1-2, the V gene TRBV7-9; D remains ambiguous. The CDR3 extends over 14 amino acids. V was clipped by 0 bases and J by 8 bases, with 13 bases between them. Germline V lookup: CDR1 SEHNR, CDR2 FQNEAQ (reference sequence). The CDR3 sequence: CASSLAGVVNGYTF. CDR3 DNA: TGTGCCAGCAGCTTAGCTGGAGTAGTCAACGGCTACACCTTC.

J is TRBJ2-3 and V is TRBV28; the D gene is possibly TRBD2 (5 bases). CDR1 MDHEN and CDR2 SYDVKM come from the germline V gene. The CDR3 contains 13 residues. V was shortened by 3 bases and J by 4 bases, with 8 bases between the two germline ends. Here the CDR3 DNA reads TGTGCCAGCAGTTTCGGGGTGTCAGATACGCAGTATTTT. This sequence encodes CASSFGVSDTQYF.

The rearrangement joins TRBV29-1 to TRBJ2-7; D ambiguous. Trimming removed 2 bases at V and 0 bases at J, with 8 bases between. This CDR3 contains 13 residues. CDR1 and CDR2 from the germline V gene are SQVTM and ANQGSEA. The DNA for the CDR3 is TGCAGCGTTGAAATAGGAATCTCCTACGAGCAGTACTTC. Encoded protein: CSVEIGISYEQYF.

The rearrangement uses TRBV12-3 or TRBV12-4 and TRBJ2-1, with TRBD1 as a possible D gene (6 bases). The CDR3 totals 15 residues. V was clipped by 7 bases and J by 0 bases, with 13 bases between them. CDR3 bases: TGTGCCAGCATTTGGACAGCCAGCTCCTACAATGAGCAGTTCTTC. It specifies CASIWTASSYNEQFF.

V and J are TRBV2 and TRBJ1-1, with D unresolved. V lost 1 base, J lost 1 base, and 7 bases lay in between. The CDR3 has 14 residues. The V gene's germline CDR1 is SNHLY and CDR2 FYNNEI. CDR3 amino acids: CASSEVEPNTEAFF. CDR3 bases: TGTGCCAGCAGTGAAGTAGAGCCGAACACTGAAGCTTTCTTT.

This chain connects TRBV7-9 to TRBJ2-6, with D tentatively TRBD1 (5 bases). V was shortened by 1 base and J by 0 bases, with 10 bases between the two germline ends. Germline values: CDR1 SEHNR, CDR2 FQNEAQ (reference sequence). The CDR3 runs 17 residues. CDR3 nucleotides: TGTGCCAGCAGCTTAGGGGGCGCCTTCTCTGGGGCCAACGTCCTGACTTTC. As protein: CASSLGGAFSGANVLTF.

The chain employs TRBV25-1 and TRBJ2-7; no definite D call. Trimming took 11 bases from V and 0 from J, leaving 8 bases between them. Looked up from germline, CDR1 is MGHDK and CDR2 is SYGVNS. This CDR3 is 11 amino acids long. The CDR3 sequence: CAARSSYEQYF. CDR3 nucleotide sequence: TGTGCCGCGAGGTCCTCCTACGAGCAGTACTTC.

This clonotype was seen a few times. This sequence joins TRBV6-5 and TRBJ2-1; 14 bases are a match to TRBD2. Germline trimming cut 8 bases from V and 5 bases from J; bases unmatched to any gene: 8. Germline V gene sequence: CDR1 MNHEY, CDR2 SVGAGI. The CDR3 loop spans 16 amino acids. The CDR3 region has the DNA TGTGCCAGCTGCTCTGGGACTAGCGGGGGTGACAATGAGCAGTTCTTC. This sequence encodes CASCSGTSGGDNEQFF.

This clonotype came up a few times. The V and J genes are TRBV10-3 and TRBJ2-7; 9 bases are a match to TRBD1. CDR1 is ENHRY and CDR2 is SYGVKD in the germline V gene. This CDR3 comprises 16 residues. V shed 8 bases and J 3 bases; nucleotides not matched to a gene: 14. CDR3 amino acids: CAIGGKAGTGYYEQYF. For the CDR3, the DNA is TGTGCCATCGGGGGTAAAGCCGGGACAGGGTACTACGAGCAGTACTTC.

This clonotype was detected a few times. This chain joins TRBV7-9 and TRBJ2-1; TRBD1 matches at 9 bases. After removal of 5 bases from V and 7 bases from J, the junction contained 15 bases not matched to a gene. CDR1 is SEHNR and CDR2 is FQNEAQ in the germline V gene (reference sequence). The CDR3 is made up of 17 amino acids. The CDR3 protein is CASSLEVDRGVKNEQFF. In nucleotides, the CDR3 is TGTGCCAGCAGCCTTGAGGTGGACAGGGGAGTAAAGAATGAGCAGTTCTTC.

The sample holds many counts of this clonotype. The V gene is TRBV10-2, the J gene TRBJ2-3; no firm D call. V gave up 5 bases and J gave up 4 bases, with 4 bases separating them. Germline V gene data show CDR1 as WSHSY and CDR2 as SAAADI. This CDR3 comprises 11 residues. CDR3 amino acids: CASSTPDTQYF. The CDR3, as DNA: TGCGCCAGCAGTACGCCAGATACGCAGTATTTT.

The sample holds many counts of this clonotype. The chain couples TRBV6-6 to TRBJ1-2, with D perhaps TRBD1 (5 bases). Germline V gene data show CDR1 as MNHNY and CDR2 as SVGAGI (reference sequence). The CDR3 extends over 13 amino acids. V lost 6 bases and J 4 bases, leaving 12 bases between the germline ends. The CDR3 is CASRETDPYGYTF. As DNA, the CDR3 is TGTGCCAGCAGGGAGACAGATCCCTATGGCTACACCTTC.

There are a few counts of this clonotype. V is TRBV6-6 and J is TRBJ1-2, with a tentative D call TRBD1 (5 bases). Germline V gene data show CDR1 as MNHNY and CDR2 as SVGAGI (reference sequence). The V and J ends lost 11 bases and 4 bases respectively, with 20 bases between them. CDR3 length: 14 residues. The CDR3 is CAAVFGGVGYGYTF. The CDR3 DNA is TGTGCCGCAGTTTTTGGGGGAGTAGGCTATGGCTACACCTTC.

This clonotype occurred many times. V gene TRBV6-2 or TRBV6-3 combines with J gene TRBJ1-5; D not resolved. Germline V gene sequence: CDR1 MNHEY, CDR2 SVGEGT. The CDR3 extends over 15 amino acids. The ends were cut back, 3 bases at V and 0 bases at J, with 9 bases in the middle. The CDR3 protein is CASSYSDISNQPQHF. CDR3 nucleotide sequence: TGTGCCAGCAGTTATTCGGATATTAGCAATCAGCCCCAGCATTTT.

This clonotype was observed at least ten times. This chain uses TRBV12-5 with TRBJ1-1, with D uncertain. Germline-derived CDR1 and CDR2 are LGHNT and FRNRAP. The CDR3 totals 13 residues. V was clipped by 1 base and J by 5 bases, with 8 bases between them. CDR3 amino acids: CASGLEEGTEAFF. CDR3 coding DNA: TGTGCTAGTGGTTTGGAAGAAGGGACTGAAGCTTTCTTT.

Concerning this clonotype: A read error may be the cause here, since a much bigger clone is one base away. The CDR3 sequence is CASSHRGNSGNTIYF. The CDR3, as DNA: TGTGCCAGCAGCCATCGTGGTAACTCTGGAAACACCATATATTTT. The chain is built from TRBV7-2 and TRBJ1-3; D unclear. The CDR3 extends over 15 amino acids. V was trimmed by 5 bases and J by 0 bases, leaving 11 bases between them. CDR1 SGHTA and CDR2 FQGNSA come from the germline V gene.

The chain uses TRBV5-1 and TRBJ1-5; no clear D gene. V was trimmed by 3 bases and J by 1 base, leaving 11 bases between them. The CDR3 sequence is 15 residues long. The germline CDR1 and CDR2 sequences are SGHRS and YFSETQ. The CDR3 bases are TGCGCCAGCAGCTGGTCTGGCGGGAGCAATCAGCCCCAGCATTTT. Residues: CASSWSGGSNQPQHF. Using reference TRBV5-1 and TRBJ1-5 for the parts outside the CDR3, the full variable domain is KAGVTQTPRYLIKTRGQQVTLSCSPISGHRSVSWYQQTPGQGLQFLFEYFSETQRNKGNFPGRFSGRQFSNSRSEMNVSTLELGDSALYLCASSWSGGSNQPQHFGDGTRLSIL.

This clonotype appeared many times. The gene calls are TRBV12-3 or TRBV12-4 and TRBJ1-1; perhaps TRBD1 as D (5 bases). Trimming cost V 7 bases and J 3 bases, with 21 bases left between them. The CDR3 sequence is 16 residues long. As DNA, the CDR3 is TGTGCCAGCACCCCCGAGGGACGGGAAGTGCACACTGAAGCTTTCTTT. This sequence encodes CASTPEGREVHTEAFF.

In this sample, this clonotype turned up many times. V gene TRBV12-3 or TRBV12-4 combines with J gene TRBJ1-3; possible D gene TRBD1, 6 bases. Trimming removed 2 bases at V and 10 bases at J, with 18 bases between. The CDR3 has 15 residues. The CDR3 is CASSLSLYRVPTIYF. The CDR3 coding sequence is TGTGCCAGCAGTTTATCTCTCTACAGGGTACCTACCATATATTTT.

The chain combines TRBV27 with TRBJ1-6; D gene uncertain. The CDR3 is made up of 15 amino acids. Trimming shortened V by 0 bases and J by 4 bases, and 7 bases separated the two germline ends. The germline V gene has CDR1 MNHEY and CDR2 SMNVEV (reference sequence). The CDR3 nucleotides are TGTGCCAGCAGTTTATCAGGCACATATAATTCACCCCTCCACTTT. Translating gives CASSLSGTYNSPLHF.